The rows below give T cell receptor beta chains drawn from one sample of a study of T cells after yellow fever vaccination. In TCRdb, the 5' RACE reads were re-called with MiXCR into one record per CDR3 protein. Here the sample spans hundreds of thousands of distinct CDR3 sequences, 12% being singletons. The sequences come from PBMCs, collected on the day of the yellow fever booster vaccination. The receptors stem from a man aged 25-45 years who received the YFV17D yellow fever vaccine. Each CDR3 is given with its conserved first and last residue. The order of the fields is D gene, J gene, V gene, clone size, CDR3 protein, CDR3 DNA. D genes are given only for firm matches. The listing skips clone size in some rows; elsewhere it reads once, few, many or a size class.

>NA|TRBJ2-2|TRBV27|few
CASSLNRIGELFF
TGTGCCAGCAGTTTAAATAGGATCGGGGAGCTGTTTTTT
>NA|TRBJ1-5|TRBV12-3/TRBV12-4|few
CASRIQGNQPQHF
TGTGCCAGCAGAATACAGGGAAATCAGCCCCAGCATTTT
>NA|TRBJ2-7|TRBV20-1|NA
CSAARGWGYEQYF
TGCAGTGCTGCGAGGGGTTGGGGTTACGAGCAGTACTTC
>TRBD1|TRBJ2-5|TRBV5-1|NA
CASRTGTGMETQYF
TGCGCCAGCAGGACCGGGACAGGGATGGAGACCCAGTACTTC
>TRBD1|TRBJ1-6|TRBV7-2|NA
CATRQGTSLDSPLHF
TGTGCCACTCGACAGGGAACTAGCTTGGATTCACCCCTCCACTTT
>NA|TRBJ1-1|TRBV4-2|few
CASSQDPSETEAFF
TGTGCCAGCAGCCAAGATCCGTCGGAGACTGAAGCTTTCTTT
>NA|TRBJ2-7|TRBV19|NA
CATEDSYYEQYF
TGTGCCACCGAGGACAGCTACTACGAGCAGTACTTC
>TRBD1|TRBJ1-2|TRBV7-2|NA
CASSLGGGSGQIYGYTF
TGTGCCAGCAGCTTAGGAGGGGGCAGCGGACAAATCTATGGCTACACCTTC
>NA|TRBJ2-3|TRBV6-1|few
CASSAQGGGDTQYF
TGTGCCAGCAGTGCACAGGGTGGGGGAGATACGCAGTATTTT
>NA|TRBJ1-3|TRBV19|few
CASSTWSSGNTIYF
TGTGCCAGTAGTACCTGGAGCTCTGGAAACACCATATATTTT
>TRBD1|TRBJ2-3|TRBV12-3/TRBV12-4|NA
CASQTGGDFSDTQYF
TGTGCCAGCCAGACAGGGGGCGATTTTTCAGATACGCAGTATTTT
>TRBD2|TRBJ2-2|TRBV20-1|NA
CSTLAGLSGELFF
TGCAGTACGCTAGCGGGACTCTCCGGGGAGCTGTTTTTT
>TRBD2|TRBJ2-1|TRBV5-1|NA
CASIGGRATSEQFF
TGCGCCAGCATCGGCGGGAGGGCCACCAGTGAGCAGTTCTTC
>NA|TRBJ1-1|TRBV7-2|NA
CASSLMVRNTEAFF
TGTGCCAGCAGCTTAATGGTAAGAAACACTGAAGCTTTCTTT
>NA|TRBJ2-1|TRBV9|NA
CASTPRGRGGYNEQFF
TGTGCCAGCACCCCAAGAGGGCGGGGAGGCTACAATGAGCAGTTCTTC
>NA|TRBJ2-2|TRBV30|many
CAWSVRVWLESTGELFF
TGTGCCTGGAGTGTACGGGTATGGCTAGAAAGCACCGGGGAGCTGTTTTTT
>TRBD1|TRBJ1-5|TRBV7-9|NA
CASSEDRGYSNQPQHF
TGTGCCAGCAGCGAAGACAGGGGGTATAGCAATCAGCCCCAGCATTTT
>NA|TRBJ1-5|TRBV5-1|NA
CASSLDALQSYSNQPQHF
TGCGCCAGCAGCCTGGACGCGTTACAATCCTATAGCAATCAGCCCCAGCATTTT
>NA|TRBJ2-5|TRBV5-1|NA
CASSLTTETQYF
TGCGCCAGCAGCTTGACTACTGAGACCCAGTACTTC
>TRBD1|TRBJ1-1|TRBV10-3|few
CAISGGQGIEAFF
TGTGCCATCAGCGGCGGACAGGGAATTGAAGCTTTCTTT
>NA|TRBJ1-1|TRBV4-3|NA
CASSPLGSNTEAFF
TGCGCCAGCAGCCCCTTGGGGTCGAACACTGAAGCTTTCTTT
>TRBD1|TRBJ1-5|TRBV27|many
CATRGANSNQPQHF
TGTGCCACCAGGGGGGCTAATAGCAATCAGCCCCAGCATTTT
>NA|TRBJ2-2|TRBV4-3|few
CASSQEFGGRGELFF
TGCGCCAGCAGCCAAGAGTTTGGGGGGCGCGGGGAGCTGTTTTTT
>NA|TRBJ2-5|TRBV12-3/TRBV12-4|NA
CASRDFGETQYF
TGTGCCAGCAGAGACTTTGGGGAGACCCAGTACTTC
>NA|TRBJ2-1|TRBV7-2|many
CASSGRGLNEQFF
TGTGCCAGCAGTGGCAGAGGCCTCAATGAGCAGTTCTTC
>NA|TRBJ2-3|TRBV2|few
CASMDTDRPDTQYF
TGTGCCAGCATGGACACCGATCGTCCCGATACGCAGTATTTT
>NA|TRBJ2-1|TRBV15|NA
CATSLRTSNEQFF
TGTGCCACCAGCCTCAGAACTAGCAATGAGCAGTTCTTC
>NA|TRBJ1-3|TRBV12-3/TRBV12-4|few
CASRTASGNTIYF
TGTGCCAGCAGGACGGCTTCTGGAAACACCATATATTTT
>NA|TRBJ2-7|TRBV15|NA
CATSRIALGTDGYEQYF
TGTGCCACCAGCAGAATCGCCCTCGGGACTGACGGCTACGAGCAGTACTTC
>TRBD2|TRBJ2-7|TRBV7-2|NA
CASSIGTSGRAYEQYF
TGTGCCAGCAGCATCGGGACTAGCGGGAGGGCCTACGAGCAGTACTTC
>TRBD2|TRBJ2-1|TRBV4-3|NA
CASSQEGLGGRASGQFF
TGCGCCAGCAGCCAAGAAGGGTTGGGCGGGAGGGCCTCAGGGCAGTTCTTC
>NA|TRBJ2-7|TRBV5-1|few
CASRGGVSTEQYF
TGCGCCAGCAGGGGGGGAGTCTCTACCGAGCAGTACTTC
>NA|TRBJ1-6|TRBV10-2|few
CASSAGVPNSPLHF
TGCGCCAGCAGTGCAGGGGTGCCTAATTCACCCCTCCACTTT
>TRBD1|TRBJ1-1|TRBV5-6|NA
CASSSQGGPTEAFF
TGTGCCAGCAGTTCCCAGGGGGGGCCCACTGAAGCTTTCTTT
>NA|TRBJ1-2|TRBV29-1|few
CSVEDRGRDYGYTF
TGCAGCGTTGAAGATCGTGGCAGGGACTATGGCTACACCTTC
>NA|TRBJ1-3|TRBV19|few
CATAGSGNTIYF
TGTGCTACGGCAGGCTCTGGAAACACCATATATTTT
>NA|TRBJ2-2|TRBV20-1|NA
CSAREEASTGELFF
TGCAGTGCTAGAGAAGAGGCATCTACCGGGGAGCTGTTTTTT
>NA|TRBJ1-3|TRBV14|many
CASSQDAGLSGNTIYF
TGTGCCAGCAGCCAAGACGCCGGACTCTCTGGAAACACCATATATTTT
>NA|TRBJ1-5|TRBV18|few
CASSPVRGASNQPQHF
TGTGCCAGCTCACCAGTTCGGGGGGCTAGCAATCAGCCCCAGCATTTT
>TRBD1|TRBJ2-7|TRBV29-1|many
CSVVPGQTEQYF
TGCAGCGTTGTCCCGGGACAGACTGAGCAGTACTTC
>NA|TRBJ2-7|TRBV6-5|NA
CASSYSGEPTMEEQYF
TGTGCCAGCAGCTACTCTGGCGAACCTACGATGGAGGAGCAGTACTTC
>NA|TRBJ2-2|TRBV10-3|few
CAISDSLGNTGELFF
TGTGCCATCAGTGACTCGCTAGGGAACACCGGGGAGCTGTTTTTT
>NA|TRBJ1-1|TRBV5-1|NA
CASKDQLNTEAFF
TGCGCCAGCAAGGATCAATTGAACACTGAAGCTTTCTTT
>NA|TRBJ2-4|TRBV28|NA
CASSSLALGKNIQYF
TGTGCCAGCAGTTCCCTAGCCCTCGGCAAAAACATTCAGTACTTC
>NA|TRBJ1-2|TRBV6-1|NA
CASTPGREYGYTF
TGTGCCAGCACCCCGGGCAGGGAGTATGGCTACACCTTC
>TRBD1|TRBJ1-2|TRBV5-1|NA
CASSRIGQGENGYTF
TGCGCCAGCAGCCGCATCGGACAGGGAGAGAATGGCTACACCTTC
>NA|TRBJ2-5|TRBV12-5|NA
CASGLSGVETQYF
TGTGCTAGTGGTTTGTCAGGGGTCGAGACCCAGTACTTC
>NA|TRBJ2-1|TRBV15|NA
CATSKSPTTYEQFF
TGTGCCACCAGCAAGTCCCCGACTACCTATGAGCAGTTCTTC
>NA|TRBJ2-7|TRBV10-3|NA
CAHGGRGHYEQYF
TGTGCCCATGGAGGGCGGGGTCACTACGAGCAGTACTTC
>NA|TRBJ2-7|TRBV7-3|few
CASSSGSWGEQYF
TGTGCCAGCAGCTCGGGATCCTGGGGCGAGCAGTACTTC
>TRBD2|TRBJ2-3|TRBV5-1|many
CASSLAELGLAGPSDTQYF
TGCGCCAGCAGCTTGGCCGAACTAGGACTAGCGGGACCGTCAGATACGCAGTATTTT